The clone carrying this T cell receptor (beta chain) was counted once. Antigen specificity is unknown. This specimen belongs to a study of CD8 T cells in ankylosing spondylitis. General observations from the study: Certain motif variants had earlier appeared in reactive arthritis synovial fluid and blood. The study identified a TCR beta motif of about eight highly homologous variants that appeared characteristic of ankylosing spondylitis blood. CD8+ by phenotype, disease-linked clones were relatively rare in peripheral blood.

V gave up 4 bases and J gave up 4 bases, with 10 bases separating them. The CDR3 is made up of 13 amino acids. Germline V gene data show CDR1 as ENHRY and CDR2 as SYGVKD. One entry per CDR3 protein, called by TCRdb with MiXCR from the 5' RACE reads. The table has roughly 470,000 distinct CDR3 sequences, roughly 27% seen once; the top ten hold roughly 0.9%. The TCR originated in a male donor with ankylosing spondylitis. The sequenced sample consisted of blood, either unsorted or a sorted T cell fraction (not recorded which). The chain recombines TRBV10-3 with TRBJ1-2, with D hard to call. DNA of the CDR3: TGTGCCATCAGTGCTGGACTGACCTATGGCTACACCTTC. Protein sequence: CAISAGLTYGYTF.